These T cell receptor beta chains were read from a single sample in a study of early T cells in non-severe SARS-CoV-2 infection. A single record per CDR3 protein comes from TCRdb applying MiXCR to the 5' RACE reads. The sample has about 46,000 distinct CDR3 sequences, roughly 5.7% seen once. The starting material was whole blood, obtained at baseline. The receptors shown here come from an adult who was a healthcare worker with PCR-confirmed SARS-CoV-2 infection or an uninfected control (not recorded which). The CDR3 runs from the conserved cysteine through the conserved F or W. Fields, in order: D gene, V gene, J gene, clone size, CDR3 DNA, CDR3 protein. A D gene is named only where the DNA matches it firmly. Some rows have no size entry. The others give once, few or many, or a class for an expanded clone.

d_gene: .; v_gene: TRBV5-1; j_gene: TRBJ1-1; abundance: few; CDR3nt: TGCGCCAGCAGCTTGGTAAGCACCACTGAAGCTTTCTTT; CDR3aa: CASSLVSTTEAFF
d_gene: .; v_gene: TRBV25-1; j_gene: TRBJ2-7; abundance: many; CDR3nt: TGTGCCAGTGAGGGGGGGACCTACGAGCAGTACTTC; CDR3aa: CASEGGTYEQYF
d_gene: TRBD1; v_gene: TRBV20-1; j_gene: TRBJ2-4; abundance: many; CDR3nt: TGCAGTGCTCACTATGCCGGGACAGAAAACATTCAGTACTTC; CDR3aa: CSAHYAGTENIQYF
d_gene: .; v_gene: TRBV7-3; j_gene: TRBJ2-1; abundance: .; CDR3nt: TGTGCCAGCAGCCCCGTAATTCTCGCTGGTGGGGTGGATGAGCAGTTCTTC; CDR3aa: CASSPVILAGGVDEQFF
d_gene: .; v_gene: TRBV20-1; j_gene: TRBJ1-1; abundance: many; CDR3nt: TGCAGTGCTTACAGGGTAGACACTGAAGCTTTCTTT; CDR3aa: CSAYRVDTEAFF
d_gene: TRBD1; v_gene: TRBV7-9; j_gene: TRBJ2-7; abundance: few; CDR3nt: TGTGCCAGCAGCTCCCAGGACAGGGGATTTGGGAACGAGCAGTACTTC; CDR3aa: CASSSQDRGFGNEQYF
d_gene: .; v_gene: TRBV18; j_gene: TRBJ2-7; abundance: many; CDR3nt: TGTGCCAGCTCACTGGGAGTCGGGGACAACGAGCAGTACTTC; CDR3aa: CASSLGVGDNEQYF
d_gene: .; v_gene: TRBV29-1; j_gene: TRBJ2-2; abundance: many; CDR3nt: TGCAGCGTTCATGTGTTGGGGCACACCGGGGAGCTGTTTTTT; CDR3aa: CSVHVLGHTGELFF
d_gene: TRBD1; v_gene: TRBV12-3/TRBV12-4; j_gene: TRBJ1-1; abundance: medium-sized; CDR3nt: TGTGCCAGCAGTTCGGGGACAGTGAACACTGAAGCTTTCTTT; CDR3aa: CASSSGTVNTEAFF
d_gene: TRBD2; v_gene: TRBV6-5; j_gene: TRBJ2-7; abundance: many; CDR3nt: TGTGCCAGCAGTTACTCGAGCGGGGGCTACGAGCAGTACTTC; CDR3aa: CASSYSSGGYEQYF
d_gene: .; v_gene: TRBV7-9; j_gene: TRBJ2-5; abundance: many; CDR3nt: TGTGCCAGCGGCAATTCCGGAGAGACCCAGTACTTC; CDR3aa: CASGNSGETQYF
d_gene: TRBD2; v_gene: TRBV7-3; j_gene: TRBJ2-5; abundance: .; CDR3nt: TGTGCCAGCAGCCTCGGACTAGCGGGAGGTGGACGAGAGACCCAGTACTTC; CDR3aa: CASSLGLAGGGRETQYF
d_gene: .; v_gene: TRBV5-1; j_gene: TRBJ1-1; abundance: many; CDR3nt: TGCGCCAGCAGCTTGGACCGTTCACAGCTAAACACTGAAGCTTTCTTT; CDR3aa: CASSLDRSQLNTEAFF
d_gene: .; v_gene: TRBV28; j_gene: TRBJ1-1; abundance: few; CDR3nt: TGTGCCAGCAGAATGAATGAAGCTTTCTTT; CDR3aa: CASRMNEAFF
d_gene: TRBD2; v_gene: TRBV20-1; j_gene: TRBJ2-2; abundance: few; CDR3nt: TGCAGCGCAAGGCCGGCTAGCGGGAGCGCCGGGGAGCTGTTTTTT; CDR3aa: CSARPASGSAGELFF
d_gene: .; v_gene: TRBV20-1; j_gene: TRBJ2-7; abundance: many; CDR3nt: TGCAGTGGAGGGATACCGGGACTCGCCTCCTACGAGCAGTACTTC; CDR3aa: CSGGIPGLASYEQYF
d_gene: TRBD2; v_gene: TRBV11-2; j_gene: TRBJ2-2; abundance: few; CDR3nt: TGTGCCAGCAGCCCCCGGAGAGGACTAGCGGGAGGGTTGGGTACCGGGGAGCTGTTTTTT; CDR3aa: CASSPRRGLAGGLGTGELFF
d_gene: .; v_gene: TRBV28; j_gene: TRBJ2-1; abundance: many; CDR3nt: TGTGCCAGCAGAACTCAGCGGAGAAACTACAATGAGCAGTTCTTC; CDR3aa: CASRTQRRNYNEQFF
d_gene: .; v_gene: TRBV19; j_gene: TRBJ1-5; abundance: many; CDR3nt: TGTGCCAGTAGTATAATATCAGATAGCAATCAGCCCCAGCATTTT; CDR3aa: CASSIISDSNQPQHF
d_gene: .; v_gene: TRBV11-2; j_gene: TRBJ2-3; abundance: few; CDR3nt: TGTGCCAGCAGCTTGTTCCCGGCGTCCTTCGGCCCAGATACGCAGTATTTT; CDR3aa: CASSLFPASFGPDTQYF
d_gene: .; v_gene: TRBV27; j_gene: TRBJ1-1; abundance: many; CDR3nt: TGTGCCAGCAGCCTCCGGACGGCGGCCGAAACTGAAGCTTTCTTT; CDR3aa: CASSLRTAAETEAFF
d_gene: TRBD2; v_gene: TRBV27; j_gene: TRBJ2-3; abundance: many; CDR3nt: TGTGCCAGCAGTTTAACTAGCGGGAGTAGAACAGATACGCAGTATTTT; CDR3aa: CASSLTSGSRTDTQYF
d_gene: .; v_gene: TRBV12-3/TRBV12-4; j_gene: TRBJ2-1; abundance: many; CDR3nt: TGTGCCAGCAGTTGGGGCCTCGGGGAAAGCAATGAGCAGTTCTTC; CDR3aa: CASSWGLGESNEQFF
d_gene: .; v_gene: TRBV20-1; j_gene: TRBJ2-3; abundance: many; CDR3nt: TGCAGTGCTAGAGAGGCCCGGACTAGCACAGATACGCAGTATTTT; CDR3aa: CSAREARTSTDTQYF
d_gene: .; v_gene: TRBV20-1; j_gene: TRBJ1-5; abundance: many; CDR3nt: TGCAGTGCTAGAGGTTTAGGGGATAGCAATCAGCCCCAGCATTTT; CDR3aa: CSARGLGDSNQPQHF
d_gene: TRBD1; v_gene: TRBV25-1; j_gene: TRBJ2-3; abundance: many; CDR3nt: TGTGCCAGCAGTGATAGGGACAGGGAAATTCGAGATACGCAGTATTTT; CDR3aa: CASSDRDREIRDTQYF
d_gene: .; v_gene: TRBV6-6; j_gene: TRBJ2-7; abundance: .; CDR3nt: TGTGCCAGCAGCCAGACAGGCTCCGAGCAGTACTTC; CDR3aa: CASSQTGSEQYF
d_gene: TRBD1; v_gene: TRBV6-1; j_gene: TRBJ1-2; abundance: many; CDR3nt: TGTGCCAGCAGTGAAGTGACAGGGGGGGACTATGGCTACACCTTC; CDR3aa: CASSEVTGGDYGYTF
d_gene: TRBD2; v_gene: TRBV7-6; j_gene: TRBJ2-5; abundance: few; CDR3nt: TGTGCCAGCAGCCGGTTCGGACGGAGGCCTAGCGGAGAGCCGCAAGAGACCCAGTACTTC; CDR3aa: CASSRFGRRPSGEPQETQYF
d_gene: .; v_gene: TRBV20-1; j_gene: TRBJ2-2; abundance: many; CDR3nt: TGCAGTGCTTATAACACCGGGGAGCTGTTTTTT; CDR3aa: CSAYNTGELFF
d_gene: TRBD2; v_gene: TRBV29-1; j_gene: TRBJ2-7; abundance: .; CDR3nt: TGCAGCACGTGGGACTACGGGGATGAGCAGTACTTC; CDR3aa: CSTWDYGDEQYF
d_gene: TRBD1; v_gene: TRBV2; j_gene: TRBJ2-2; abundance: many; CDR3nt: TGTGCCAGCAGTGAATGGGGACAGGGGGCAATCGGGGAGCTGTTTTTT; CDR3aa: CASSEWGQGAIGELFF
d_gene: .; v_gene: TRBV6-1; j_gene: TRBJ1-1; abundance: .; CDR3nt: TGTGCCAGCAGGGGCTGGAAAGAAGCTTTCTTT; CDR3aa: CASRGWKEAFF
d_gene: .; v_gene: TRBV5-8; j_gene: TRBJ2-2; abundance: many; CDR3nt: TGTGCCAGCAGCTTACCCCGGAACACCGGGGAGCTGTTTTTT; CDR3aa: CASSLPRNTGELFF
d_gene: .; v_gene: TRBV27; j_gene: TRBJ2-7; abundance: many; CDR3nt: TGTGCCAGCAGTTTAGAAGCCGGGACACGGTCGCCCTACGAGCAGTACTTC; CDR3aa: CASSLEAGTRSPYEQYF
d_gene: .; v_gene: TRBV4-2; j_gene: TRBJ2-5; abundance: many; CDR3nt: TGTGCCAGCAGCGAGACTAGTGAGACCCAGTACTTC; CDR3aa: CASSETSETQYF
d_gene: .; v_gene: TRBV6-6; j_gene: TRBJ2-2; abundance: few; CDR3nt: TGTGCCAGCAGTTACGCCCAGGGCCTCCGTCGAACCGGGGAGCTGTTTTTT; CDR3aa: CASSYAQGLRRTGELFF
d_gene: .; v_gene: TRBV2; j_gene: TRBJ2-7; abundance: many; CDR3nt: TGTGCCAGCAGGACAGGCTCCTACGAGCAGTACTTC; CDR3aa: CASRTGSYEQYF
d_gene: TRBD2; v_gene: TRBV6-1; j_gene: TRBJ2-7; abundance: .; CDR3nt: TGTGCCACCGCCGCTAGCGGGACCGAGCAGTACTTC; CDR3aa: CATAASGTEQYF
d_gene: TRBD1; v_gene: TRBV29-1; j_gene: TRBJ1-1; abundance: many; CDR3nt: TGCAGCGCTGCCGGGACAGCGAACACTGAAGCTTTCTTT; CDR3aa: CSAAGTANTEAFF
d_gene: .; v_gene: TRBV6-5; j_gene: TRBJ2-7; abundance: .; CDR3nt: TGTGCCAGCAGTTACGGTAGCCGGGCCTACGAGCAGTACTTC; CDR3aa: CASSYGSRAYEQYF
d_gene: .; v_gene: TRBV10-3; j_gene: TRBJ2-1; abundance: few; CDR3nt: TGTGCCATCAGTGAGTCGGCCGGAGATAATGAGCAGTTCTTC; CDR3aa: CAISESAGDNEQFF
d_gene: .; v_gene: TRBV7-7; j_gene: TRBJ2-1; abundance: few; CDR3nt: TGTGCTAGCAGCTTAGATCTGTACACCAATGAGCAGTTCTTC; CDR3aa: CASSLDLYTNEQFF
d_gene: TRBD1; v_gene: TRBV28; j_gene: TRBJ2-5; abundance: medium-sized; CDR3nt: TGTGCCAGCAGCTCGGACAGGGGGCAAGAGACCCAGTACTTC; CDR3aa: CASSSDRGQETQYF
d_gene: .; v_gene: TRBV20-1; j_gene: TRBJ2-1; abundance: many; CDR3nt: TGCAGTGCTAGTGAGGGTAGCGGAGTAAATGAGCAGTTCTTC; CDR3aa: CSASEGSGVNEQFF
d_gene: .; v_gene: TRBV4-1; j_gene: TRBJ1-5; abundance: many; CDR3nt: TGCGCCAGCAGCCAAGGCCAGGGTAGCAATCAGCCCCAGCATTTT; CDR3aa: CASSQGQGSNQPQHF
d_gene: .; v_gene: TRBV9; j_gene: TRBJ1-3; abundance: few; CDR3nt: TGTGCCAGCAGCTTGGACTGGGCAGGAAACACCATATATTTT; CDR3aa: CASSLDWAGNTIYF
d_gene: .; v_gene: TRBV28; j_gene: TRBJ1-5; abundance: many; CDR3nt: TGTGCCAGCAGCCTATTTAATCAGCCCCAGCATTTT; CDR3aa: CASSLFNQPQHF
d_gene: TRBD2; v_gene: TRBV5-1; j_gene: TRBJ2-7; abundance: many; CDR3nt: TGCGCCAGCAGCTTGGAGCCTAGCGGGACTTTCGAGCAGTACTTC; CDR3aa: CASSLEPSGTFEQYF
d_gene: TRBD2; v_gene: TRBV20-1; j_gene: TRBJ2-4; abundance: many; CDR3nt: TGCAGTGCTAGTGAGAGCGGGATAGCCAAAAACATTCAGTACTTC; CDR3aa: CSASESGIAKNIQYF
d_gene: .; v_gene: TRBV28; j_gene: TRBJ2-6; abundance: .; CDR3nt: TGTGCCAGCAGAAGAGACAGTTTCGCTGGGGCCAACGTCCTGACTTTC; CDR3aa: CASRRDSFAGANVLTF
d_gene: .; v_gene: TRBV5-1; j_gene: TRBJ2-5; abundance: .; CDR3nt: TGCGCCAGCAGCGAGGGAGGCGCGACCCAGTACTTC; CDR3aa: CASSEGGATQYF
d_gene: .; v_gene: TRBV19; j_gene: TRBJ1-1; abundance: .; CDR3nt: TGTGCCAGTAAGTCGGTCCGGGATGAAGCTTTCTTT; CDR3aa: CASKSVRDEAFF
d_gene: .; v_gene: TRBV24-1; j_gene: TRBJ2-3; abundance: many; CDR3nt: TGTGCCACCAGTGAATCGGATACGCAGTATTTT; CDR3aa: CATSESDTQYF
d_gene: TRBD1; v_gene: TRBV20-1; j_gene: TRBJ2-5; abundance: many; CDR3nt: TGCAGTGCTAGTCGGGGACAGGGAATCCAAGAGACCCAGTACTTC; CDR3aa: CSASRGQGIQETQYF
d_gene: TRBD2; v_gene: TRBV24-1; j_gene: TRBJ2-5; abundance: .; CDR3nt: TGTGCCACCAGTGATTTCGGGAGAGCGGGAGAAGGAGAGACCCAGTACTTC; CDR3aa: CATSDFGRAGEGETQYF
d_gene: TRBD2; v_gene: TRBV20-1; j_gene: TRBJ2-1; abundance: few; CDR3nt: TGCAGTGCAAAAACCGGGACTAGCTCCTACAATGAGCAGTTCTTC; CDR3aa: CSAKTGTSSYNEQFF
d_gene: TRBD2; v_gene: TRBV5-3; j_gene: TRBJ2-3; abundance: .; CDR3nt: TGTGCCAGAAGCACCCTAGCGGACGACACAGATACGCAGTATTTT; CDR3aa: CARSTLADDTDTQYF
d_gene: .; v_gene: TRBV6-6; j_gene: TRBJ2-7; abundance: many; CDR3nt: TGTGCCAGCAGTTATTCCCCGGCTTTATACGAGCAGTACTTC; CDR3aa: CASSYSPALYEQYF
d_gene: .; v_gene: TRBV7-8; j_gene: TRBJ2-3; abundance: .; CDR3nt: TGTGCCAGCAGCCCCCCGGGACCATATAGCACAGATACGCAGTATTTT; CDR3aa: CASSPPGPYSTDTQYF